A selection of T cell receptor beta chains follows, all from one sample in a study of T cells after yellow fever vaccination. TCRdb used MiXCR to reprocess the 5' RACE reads, holding one entry per CDR3 protein. The top ten clones hold roughly 45% of a sample with approximately 120,000 distinct CDR3 sequences, nearly 15% of them seen once. The sample here was CD8+ T cells sorted from PBMCs, taken 5 days after the yellow fever booster vaccination. The receptors here all came from a man aged 18 to 30 who received the YFV17D yellow fever vaccine. Each CDR3 is given with its conserved first and last residue. The D gene is left open where the match is weak. Not all rows give a size; the values are once, few, many and, for expanded clones, a class.

TRBD1 TRBJ2-1 NA TRBV6-4 TGTGCCAGCAGTGAATTCACCGGGACAGGGGTTTCCTACAATGAGCAGTTCTTC CASSEFTGTGVSYNEQFF
NA TRBJ1-2 NA TRBV29-1 TGCAGCGTTGACGGCCACTCTAACTTCGGGTATGGCTACACCTTC CSVDGHSNFGYGYTF
TRBD1 TRBJ2-7 NA TRBV5-8 TGTGCCAGCAGCTGGGGCTCCGGGACAGGGCTATACGAGCAGTACTTC CASSWGSGTGLYEQYF
NA TRBJ1-1 NA TRBV20-1 TGCAGTGCTAGAGACAGGGGCACTGAAGCTTTCTTT CSARDRGTEAFF
NA TRBJ2-5 few TRBV20-1 TGCAGTGCCAGGGAGACTGGGTCTCGGGAGACCCAGTACTTC CSARETGSRETQYF
TRBD1 TRBJ2-7 few TRBV19 TGTGCCACCGCCCCACAGGGGGACTACGAGCAGTACTTC CATAPQGDYEQYF
NA TRBJ1-1 NA TRBV12-3/TRBV12-4 TGTGCCAGCGTGAGCGGGACTGAAGCTTTCTTT CASVSGTEAFF
NA TRBJ2-7 few TRBV6-5 TGTGCCAGCAGTAAACCCCCCTACGAGCAGTACTTC CASSKPPYEQYF
NA TRBJ1-2 NA TRBV5-1 TGCGCCAGCAGCTTGGAGGGTCAGGCTCCCTATGGCTACACCTTC CASSLEGQAPYGYTF
NA TRBJ2-7 few TRBV3-1 TGTGCCAGCAGTCCGGGACTTCCTGGTACCTACGAGCAGTACTTC CASSPGLPGTYEQYF
NA TRBJ1-2 NA TRBV29-1 TGCAGCGTTGAAGGGTACCAGGGCGGCTACACCTTC CSVEGYQGGYTF
NA TRBJ2-7 NA TRBV19 TGTGCCAGTAGTATAGAGGGGCAGAACTACGAGCAGTACTTC CASSIEGQNYEQYF
TRBD2 TRBJ2-7 few TRBV4-3 TGCGCCAGCAGCCAAGATGGTCCCTCGGGACTAGCGGGCTACGAGCAGTACTTC CASSQDGPSGLAGYEQYF
TRBD2 TRBJ2-3 NA TRBV2 TGTGCCAGCATCGGGAGCGGGACCCGCACAGATACGCAGTATTTT CASIGSGTRTDTQYF
NA TRBJ2-3 many TRBV7-3 TGTGCCAGCAGCTTAACGGGACTTACCACAGATACGCAGTATTTT CASSLTGLTTDTQYF
NA TRBJ2-3 NA TRBV19 TGTGCCAGTAGTACACAGAGCACAGATACGCAGTATTTT CASSTQSTDTQYF
NA TRBJ2-3 NA TRBV7-3 TGTGCCAGCAGCCCCTTGCCAGGGGGCACAGATACGCAGTATTTT CASSPLPGGTDTQYF
NA TRBJ1-1 few TRBV7-9 TGTGCCAGCAGCTTAGCTAGCTTTTTCAGCACTGAAGCTTTCTTT CASSLASFFSTEAFF
TRBD1 TRBJ2-1 few TRBV29-1 TGCAGCTATTATTCAGGGGGCAGGAATGAGCAGTTCTTC CSYYSGGRNEQFF
TRBD1 TRBJ1-2 NA TRBV13 TGTGCCAGCAGCGGGACAGTGGATGGCTACACCTTC CASSGTVDGYTF
NA TRBJ2-4 few TRBV6-6 TGTGCCAGCAGTTACGGACTAGCCAAAAACATTCAGTACTTC CASSYGLAKNIQYF
NA TRBJ2-2 many TRBV27 TGTGCCAGCAGTTTCCTAGGCACCGGGGAGCTGTTTTTT CASSFLGTGELFF
NA TRBJ1-5 NA TRBV12-3/TRBV12-4 TGTGCCAGCAGTTTATACGGGCAGGCTTATCAGCCCCAGCATTTT CASSLYGQAYQPQHF
NA TRBJ2-2 few TRBV5-1 TGCGCCAGCAGCTTGGCAGTAGCGAACACCGGGGAGCTGTTTTTT CASSLAVANTGELFF
NA TRBJ2-7 NA TRBV10-2 TGCGCCAGCCGCACCAACTACGAGCAGTACTTC CASRTNYEQYF
TRBD2 TRBJ2-3 few TRBV7-3 TGTGCCAGCAGCCCATTCGGGGCGGGGGGGCCGGAAGATACGCAGTATTTT CASSPFGAGGPEDTQYF
NA TRBJ1-1 NA TRBV2 TGTGCCAGCACCCTGGGATCATACGGAGGCACTGAAGCTTTCTTT CASTLGSYGGTEAFF
NA TRBJ2-1 NA TRBV4-3 TGCGCCAGCAGCCAAGATGCAGGGTGGAATGAGCAGTTCTTC CASSQDAGWNEQFF
NA TRBJ2-1 few TRBV27 TGTGCCAGCAGTTTAAAGTGGTCCCGGAATGAGCAGTTCTTC CASSLKWSRNEQFF
NA TRBJ1-1 NA TRBV7-9 TGTGCCAGCAGCCTAGAAGGGGCAGAGCAAGCTTTCTTT CASSLEGAEQAFF
NA TRBJ2-1 NA TRBV19 TGTGCCAGTAGTAGGTCGGGGACTCGCTCCTACAATGAGCAGTTCTTC CASSRSGTRSYNEQFF
NA TRBJ2-1 few TRBV7-8 TGTGCCAGCGGGGAGGTGGGAGGTGAGCAGTTCTTC CASGEVGGEQFF
NA TRBJ2-1 few TRBV14 TGTGCCAGCAGTCTTAGTCCTACCCCCTGGTATGGTGAGCAGTTCTTC CASSLSPTPWYGEQFF
NA TRBJ2-2 NA TRBV27 TGTGCCAGCAGGCCGGGGGTGCCCGGGAACACCGGGGAGCTGTTTTTT CASRPGVPGNTGELFF
NA TRBJ2-5 few TRBV28 TGTGCCAGCAGTTTATTCTCGGATCTAACCCAGTACTTC CASSLFSDLTQYF
NA TRBJ1-5 NA TRBV7-2 TGTGCCAGCAGCCCGACGAGTGGGAAGAGACAGCCCCAGCATTTT CASSPTSGKRQPQHF
NA TRBJ2-7 NA TRBV3-1 TGTGCCAGCAGCCAAGAACGGACAATATACTACGAGCAGTACTTC CASSQERTIYYEQYF
NA TRBJ2-5 NA TRBV4-1 TGCGCCAGCAGCCAAGATTCGGTAGAGGAGACCCAGTACTTC CASSQDSVEETQYF
TRBD1 TRBJ2-7 few TRBV15 TGTGCCACCAGCGGAGGACGGGACAGAGGCTACGAGCAGTACTTC CATSGGRDRGYEQYF
NA TRBJ2-7 few TRBV15 TGTGCCACCAGCAGAGTATCGGGGGGCGATTCCTACGAGCAGTACTTC CATSRVSGGDSYEQYF